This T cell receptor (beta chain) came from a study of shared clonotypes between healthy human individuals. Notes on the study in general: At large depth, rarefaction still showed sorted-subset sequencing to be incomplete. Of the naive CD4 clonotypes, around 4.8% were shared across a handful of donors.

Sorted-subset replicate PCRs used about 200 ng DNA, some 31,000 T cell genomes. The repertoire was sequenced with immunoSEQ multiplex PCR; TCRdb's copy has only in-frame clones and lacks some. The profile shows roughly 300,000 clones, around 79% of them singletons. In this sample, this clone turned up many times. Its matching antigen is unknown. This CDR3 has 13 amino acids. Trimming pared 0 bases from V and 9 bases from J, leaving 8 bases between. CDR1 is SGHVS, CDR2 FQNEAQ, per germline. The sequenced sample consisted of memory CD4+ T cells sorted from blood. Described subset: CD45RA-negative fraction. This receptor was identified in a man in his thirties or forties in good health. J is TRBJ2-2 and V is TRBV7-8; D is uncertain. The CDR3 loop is CASSLAWSRELFF. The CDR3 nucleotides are TGTGCCAGCAGCTTAGCGTGGAGCCGGGAGCTGTTTTTT. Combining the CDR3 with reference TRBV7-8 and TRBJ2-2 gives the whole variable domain GAGVSQSPRYKVAKRGQDVALRCDPISGHVSLFWYQQALGQGPEFLTYFQNEAQLDKSGLPSDRFFAERPEGSVSTLKIQRTQQEDSAVYLCASSLAWSRELFFGEGSRLTVL.